The rows below give T cell receptor beta chains drawn from one sample of a study of cytomegalovirus exposure and HLA in healthy donors. Profiled with immunoSEQ multiplex PCR; TCRdb holds only in-frame clones, not every one. The sample has around 100,000 clones, over 75% seen once. Specimen: PBMCs. All receptors come from a man in his 60s in good health and CMV-seropositive. The CDR3 runs from the conserved cysteine through the conserved F or W. The order of the fields is CDR3 protein, J gene, V gene.

CDR3 protein: CASSTLTGGQETQYF
J gene: TRBJ2-5
V gene: TRBV28

CDR3 protein: CASSQAGLAGGPGEQYF
J gene: TRBJ2-5
V gene: TRBV4-1

CDR3 protein: CASRDQDRDGYTF
J gene: TRBJ1-2
V gene: TRBV6-6

CDR3 protein: CASSPLSGSGNTIYF
J gene: TRBJ1-3
V gene: TRBV18

CDR3 protein: CASSPLIVGDTEAFF
J gene: TRBJ1-1
V gene: TRBV18

CDR3 protein: CASSPGQNYGYTF
J gene: TRBJ1-2
V gene: TRBV5-1

CDR3 protein: CSTQDRGNNEQYF
J gene: TRBJ2-7
V gene: TRBV7-9

CDR3 protein: CASSLRVTTGGPYEQYF
J gene: -
V gene: TRBV5-1

CDR3 protein: CASSQGQRANEKLFF
J gene: TRBJ1-4
V gene: TRBV4-1

CDR3 protein: CASRYSYEQYF
J gene: TRBJ2-7
V gene: TRBV28

CDR3 protein: CASSLSGLAGGWYQETQYF
J gene: TRBJ2-5
V gene: TRBV7-3

CDR3 protein: CASSLGFIGGEQYF
J gene: TRBJ2-7
V gene: TRBV28

CDR3 protein: CASSYSLTGRETQYF
J gene: TRBJ2-5
V gene: TRBV6-5

CDR3 protein: CAISRPGISNQPQHF
J gene: TRBJ1-5
V gene: TRBV6-5

CDR3 protein: CATEDRGLNSPLHF
J gene: TRBJ1-6
V gene: TRBV28

CDR3 protein: CASNLAGEETQYF
J gene: TRBJ2-5
V gene: TRBV5-1

CDR3 protein: CASSPGLAGRRETQYF
J gene: TRBJ2-5
V gene: TRBV7-2

CDR3 protein: CASSEARPGSGVPPYEQYF
J gene: TRBJ2-7
V gene: TRBV6-1

CDR3 protein: CSSSWTGAEQYF
J gene: TRBJ2-7
V gene: TRBV7-9

CDR3 protein: CASSAGTGGLGELFF
J gene: TRBJ2-2
V gene: TRBV11-2

CDR3 protein: CSAHLGTGKEFF
J gene: TRBJ2-1
V gene: TRBV29-1

CDR3 protein: CASSPNQGGDSYEQYF
J gene: TRBJ2-7
V gene: TRBV18

CDR3 protein: CASSAAGRGALGTDTQYF
J gene: TRBJ2-3
V gene: TRBV6-1

CDR3 protein: CASSLGAAGFNQPQHF
J gene: TRBJ1-5
V gene: TRBV5-1

CDR3 protein: CASSKLGTGTLNEQFF
J gene: TRBJ2-1
V gene: TRBV19

CDR3 protein: CASTYPGQPKAFF
J gene: TRBJ1-1
V gene: TRBV2

CDR3 protein: CASSPTKRAGGPEQYF
J gene: TRBJ2-5
V gene: TRBV18

CDR3 protein: CASSPRAKRGMDIQYF
J gene: TRBJ2-4
V gene: TRBV27

CDR3 protein: CSARGADRQYF
J gene: TRBJ2-7
V gene: TRBV20-1

CDR3 protein: CASSYGGGETQYF
J gene: TRBJ2-5
V gene: TRBV6-6

CDR3 protein: CASSKGVQDNQPQHF
J gene: TRBJ1-5
V gene: TRBV19

CDR3 protein: CASRRWTGSYEKLFF
J gene: TRBJ1-4
V gene: TRBV2

CDR3 protein: CASSPRGLEEQYF
J gene: TRBJ2-7
V gene: TRBV18

CDR3 protein: CASSEYEQGANEKLFF
J gene: TRBJ1-4
V gene: TRBV6-1

CDR3 protein: CASSVGQVNTGELFF
J gene: TRBJ2-2
V gene: TRBV2

CDR3 protein: CASSLGRGNTGELFF
J gene: TRBJ2-2
V gene: TRBV27

CDR3 protein: CASSLRLYGYTF
J gene: TRBJ1-2
V gene: TRBV28

CDR3 protein: CATAPGGQETQYF
J gene: TRBJ2-5
V gene: TRBV15

CDR3 protein: CASSPGTATRNEQFF
J gene: TRBJ2-1
V gene: TRBV18

CDR3 protein: CASHDGIYNQPQHF
J gene: TRBJ1-5
V gene: TRBV2

CDR3 protein: CASSPRTGTNEKLFF
J gene: TRBJ1-4
V gene: TRBV18

CDR3 protein: CASSLRTGGLGNQPQHF
J gene: TRBJ1-5
V gene: TRBV27

CDR3 protein: CASSGQENQPQHF
J gene: TRBJ1-5
V gene: TRBV2

CDR3 protein: CASSYGTGADSYEQYF
J gene: TRBJ2-7
V gene: TRBV6-6

CDR3 protein: CASSPAGRRSNYGYTF
J gene: TRBJ1-2
V gene: TRBV11-2

CDR3 protein: CASSPGGTGPYNEQFF
J gene: TRBJ2-1
V gene: TRBV5-1

CDR3 protein: CASTDRGQFGEQFF
J gene: TRBJ2-1
V gene: TRBV7-2

CDR3 protein: CASSLTGLYGYTF
J gene: TRBJ1-2
V gene: TRBV7-3

CDR3 protein: CASRQGASTNEKLFF
J gene: TRBJ1-4
V gene: TRBV2

CDR3 protein: CASSARTSGGFKETQYF
J gene: TRBJ2-5
V gene: TRBV6-1

CDR3 protein: CASSLQIGLEAFF
J gene: TRBJ1-1
V gene: TRBV7-8

CDR3 protein: CASTQFTTGPNTEAFF
J gene: TRBJ1-1
V gene: TRBV7-8

CDR3 protein: CASSHTGLAGGPSSTDTQYF
J gene: TRBJ2-3
V gene: TRBV7-3